The rows below give T cell receptor beta chains drawn from one sample of a study of regulatory T cells. TCRdb keeps only in-frame clones here, not all; method: immunoSEQ multiplex PCR. This table has over 30,000 clones, about 93% appearing once. The sample consisted of conventional CD4+ T cells sorted from blood. The receptors were gathered from a child aged 2-15 years with CD3G deficiency. CDR3s include the opening cysteine and the closing phenylalanine or tryptophan. A D gene is named only where the DNA matches it firmly. Where a row states a size, it is once, few, many or the class of an expanded clone; other rows omit it.

J gene: TRBJ2-1; D gene: .; V gene: TRBV11-1; clone size: .; CDR3 protein: CASSLQTGIEQFF; CDR3 DNA: TGTGCCAGCAGCCTTCAAACAGGGATTGAGCAGTTCTTC
J gene: TRBJ2-1; D gene: .; V gene: TRBV4-1; clone size: .; CDR3 protein: CASSRTPLLKRGDEQFF; CDR3 DNA: TGCGCCAGCAGCCGAACTCCACTACTGAAGAGAGGCGATGAGCAGTTCTTC
J gene: TRBJ1-2; D gene: .; V gene: TRBV6-1; clone size: .; CDR3 protein: CASSAGDRGYTF; CDR3 DNA: TGTGCCAGCAGTGCCGGGGATCGTGGCTACACCTTC
J gene: TRBJ2-7; D gene: .; V gene: TRBV6-1; clone size: .; CDR3 protein: CASSFRYEQYF; CDR3 DNA: TGTGCCAGCAGTTTCCGCTACGAGCAGTACTTC
J gene: TRBJ1-2; D gene: TRBD1; V gene: TRBV19; clone size: once; CDR3 protein: CASSNGRDRGPGYTF; CDR3 DNA: TGTGCCAGTAGTAACGGACGGGACAGGGGACCTGGCTACACCTTC
J gene: TRBJ2-3; D gene: TRBD2; V gene: TRBV10-1; clone size: .; CDR3 protein: CASSEFCREGRASSSTDTQYF; CDR3 DNA: TGCGCCAGCAGTGAGTTCTGTCGGGAGGGCCGGGCTTCCTCTAGCACAGATACGCAGTATTTT
J gene: TRBJ2-1; D gene: TRBD1; V gene: TRBV28; clone size: .; CDR3 protein: CASQGARYNEQFF; CDR3 DNA: TGTGCCAGCCAGGGGGCTCGGTACAATGAGCAGTTCTTC
J gene: TRBJ2-5; D gene: TRBD2; V gene: TRBV5-1; clone size: .; CDR3 protein: CASSIREGGETQYF; CDR3 DNA: TGCGCCAGCAGCATCCGGGAGGGGGGAGAGACCCAGTACTTC
J gene: TRBJ2-1; D gene: TRBD2; V gene: TRBV30; clone size: .; CDR3 protein: CAWSVPGSGSRGEQFF; CDR3 DNA: TGTGCCTGGAGTGTACCGGGTAGCGGGAGTAGGGGTGAGCAGTTCTTC
J gene: TRBJ1-1; D gene: .; V gene: TRBV11-2; clone size: .; CDR3 protein: CASSLHIERTEAFF; CDR3 DNA: TGTGCCAGCAGCTTACACATCGAACGGACTGAAGCTTTCTTT
J gene: TRBJ1-1; D gene: .; V gene: TRBV5-1; clone size: .; CDR3 protein: CASSLVAGAQGTEAFF; CDR3 DNA: TGCGCCAGCAGCTTGGTGGCGGGGGCGCAGGGGACTGAAGCTTTCTTT